A selection of T cell receptor beta chains follows, all from one sample in a study of cytomegalovirus exposure and HLA in healthy donors. The table came from immunoSEQ multiplex PCR; TCRdb's copy has only in-frame clones and leaves some out. This sample carries about 72,000 clones, with roughly 13% going to the ten biggest clones. The sample was PBMCs. All receptors derive from a man in his fifties in good health and CMV-seropositive. Both conserved end residues are part of each CDR3. The order of the fields is J gene, D gene, clone size, V gene, CDR3 protein, CDR3 DNA. A D gene is named only where the DNA matches it firmly. The listing skips clone size in some rows; elsewhere it reads once, few, many or a size class.

TRBJ1-2 | TRBD1 | . | TRBV5-1 | CASSYPTGTGAYGYTF | TGCGCCAGCAGCTATCCAACCGGGACAGGGGCCTATGGCTACACCTTC
TRBJ1-4 | TRBD1 | . | TRBV18 | CASGGTGEEKLFF | TGTGCCAGCGGTGGGACAGGGGAAGAAAAACTGTTTTTT
TRBJ2-1 | . | . | TRBV6-5 | CASSRGLKGTEQFF | TGTGCCAGCAGTCGAGGACTAAAAGGGACTGAGCAGTTCTTC
TRBJ2-7 | TRBD1 | . | TRBV2 | CASHYLTGMTYEQYF | TGTGCCAGCCATTATCTGACAGGGATGACCTACGAGCAGTACTTC
TRBJ1-5 | TRBD1 | . | TRBV6-1 | CASRDRGDQPQHF | TGTGCCAGCAGGGACAGGGGAGACCAGCCCCAGCATTTT
TRBJ1-4 | TRBD1 | . | TRBV28 | CASSSPRGGSEKLFF | TGTGCCAGCAGTTCCCCCCGAGGGGGCTCTGAAAAACTGTTTTTT
TRBJ1-4 | TRBD1 | . | TRBV27 | CASGSGQRNEKLFF | TGTGCCAGCGGTTCGGGACAGCGAAATGAAAAACTGTTTTTT
TRBJ2-7 | TRBD1 | . | TRBV7-9 | CASSSYRGLGEQYF | TGTGCCAGCAGCAGCTACAGGGGGCTGGGGGAGCAGTACTTC
TRBJ2-2 | TRBD1 | . | TRBV19 | CASSIKGGERTGELFF | TGTGCCAGTAGTATAAAAGGGGGCGAGCGTACCGGGGAGCTGTTTTTT
TRBJ1-2 | TRBD1 | . | TRBV15 | CATSTSLDREHGYTF | TGTGCCACCAGCACCTCCCTCGACAGGGAGCATGGCTACACCTTC
TRBJ2-3 | TRBD2 | . | TRBV7-2 | CASSPVAGGTDTQYF | TGTGCCAGCAGCCCGGTAGCGGGGGGCACAGATACGCAGTATTTT
TRBJ2-5 | TRBD2 | . | TRBV11-2 | CATQRERSQETQYF | TGTGCCACCCAGCGGGAAAGGAGCCAAGAGACCCAGTACTTC
TRBJ2-2 | . | . | TRBV27 | CATKQGNLNTGELFF | TGTGCCACCAAACAGGGAAACTTGAACACCGGGGAGCTGTTTTTT
TRBJ1-5 | TRBD1 | . | TRBV7-9 | CASSMTGDSSNQPQHF | TGTGCCAGCAGCATGACAGGGGATTCCAGCAATCAGCCCCAGCATTTT
TRBJ1-2 | . | . | TRBV6-1 | CASSEAPRGGYTF | TGTGCCAGCAGTGAAGCCCCCAGGGGAGGCTACACCTTC
TRBJ1-1 | TRBD1 | . | TRBV18 | CASSPTGEVTEAFF | TGTGCCAGCTCACCTACAGGGGAGGTAACTGAAGCTTTCTTT
TRBJ1-1 | . | . | TRBV5-4 | CASSLGSVAAFF | TGTGCCAGCAGCTTGGGGAGTGTGGCGGCTTTCTTT
TRBJ2-2 | TRBD2 | . | TRBV19 | CASDGRLAGGYTGELFF | TGTGCCAGTGATGGTAGGCTAGCGGGAGGGTACACCGGGGAGCTGTTTTTT
TRBJ2-2 | TRBD2 | . | TRBV9 | CASSLELADGTGELFF | TGTGCCAGCAGCTTAGAACTAGCGGACGGCACCGGGGAGCTGTTTTTT
TRBJ1-3 | . | . | TRBV11-2 | CASSPGQLSGNTIYF | TGTGCCAGCAGCCCCGGACAGCTCTCTGGAAACACCATATATTTT
TRBJ2-7 | TRBD1 | . | TRBV6-5 | CASRPIGQDSYEQYF | TGTGCCAGCAGGCCGATCGGACAGGATTCCTACGAGCAGTACTTC
TRBJ1-1 | TRBD1 | . | TRBV19 | CASTSYYRGNTEAFF | TGTGCCAGTACCAGCTATTACAGGGGGAACACTGAAGCTTTCTTT
TRBJ2-3 | TRBD2 | . | TRBV4-1 | CASSQDGTGGVNTQYF | TGCGCCAGCAGCCAAGACGGAACGGGGGGGGTAAATACGCAGTATTTT
TRBJ1-2 | TRBD1 | . | TRBV19 | CASTPSTDRGSPYGYTF | TGTGCCAGTACCCCGAGCACGGACAGGGGGTCCCCCTATGGCTACACCTTC
TRBJ1-2 | TRBD1 | . | TRBV6-6 | CASSYSSPGGGYGYTF | TGTGCCAGCAGTTACTCGTCGCCAGGGGGCGGCTATGGCTACACCTTC
TRBJ2-7 | TRBD2 | . | TRBV11-2 | CASSLEGLAGSPYEQYF | TGTGCCAGCAGCTTAGAGGGACTAGCGGGATCACCCTACGAGCAGTACTTC
TRBJ2-3 | TRBD2 | . | TRBV4-1 | CASSPGLAGDSSTDTQYF | TGCGCCAGCAGCCCTGGACTAGCGGGGGATAGTAGCACAGATACGCAGTATTTT
TRBJ2-1 | TRBD2 | . | TRBV11-2 | CASSSPFPGLAGGDEQFF | TGTGCCAGCAGCTCCCCCTTTCCGGGACTAGCGGGAGGAGATGAGCAGTTCTTC
TRBJ2-6 | . | . | TRBV18 | CASSPQLSGANVLTF | TGTGCCAGCTCACCACAGCTATCTGGGGCCAACGTCCTGACTTTC
TRBJ1-1 | . | . | TRBV2 | CATRGRNTEAFF | TGTGCCACGCGGGGGAGGAACACTGAAGCTTTCTTT
TRBJ1-1 | . | . | TRBV18 | CASSPYAPRGLNTEAFF | TGTGCCAGCTCACCGTACGCACCCAGGGGATTGAACACTGAAGCTTTCTTT
TRBJ2-3 | . | . | TRBV19 | CASTKGERDTQYF | TGTGCCAGTACGAAGGGGGAAAGGGATACGCAGTATTTT
TRBJ2-4 | TRBD1 | . | TRBV30 | CAWSQQGARNIQYF | TGTGCCTGGAGCCAACAGGGGGCTAGGAACATTCAGTACTTC
TRBJ1-5 | . | . | TRBV19 | CASSMEGVQGNQPQHF | TGTGCCAGTAGTATGGAAGGGGTCCAGGGCAATCAGCCCCAGCATTTT
TRBJ1-5 | . | . | TRBV18 | CASSAGAHSNQPQHF | TGTGCCAGCTCCGCGGGGGCCCATAGCAATCAGCCCCAGCATTTT
TRBJ2-7 | TRBD2 | . | TRBV5-1 | CASSLADLSGRASYEQYF | TGCGCCAGCAGCTTGGCCGATCTTAGCGGGAGGGCTTCCTACGAGCAGTACTTC
TRBJ2-3 | . | . | TRBV5-5 | CASSPQNTQYF | TGTGCCAGCAGCCCACAAAATACGCAGTATTTT
TRBJ1-2 | . | . | TRBV2 | CASSEGRSSYGYTF | TGTGCCAGCAGTGAAGGCAGGTCCTCATATGGCTACACCTTC
TRBJ1-1 | . | . | TRBV6-4 | CASSDSEVTEAFF | TGTGCCAGCAGTGACTCGGAGGTGACTGAAGCTTTCTTT
TRBJ1-1 | . | medium-sized | TRBV5-4 | CASTPSRENTEAFF | TGTGCCAGCACCCCATCCCGGGAGAACACTGAAGCTTTCTTT
TRBJ1-2 | . | . | TRBV5-1 | CASSLSGPSNYGYTF | TGCGCCAGCAGCCTTTCAGGGCCTTCTAACTATGGCTACACCTTC
TRBJ1-2 | . | . | TRBV2 | CASSPDRLAFYGYTF | TGTGCCAGCTCACCCGACAGATTAGCCTTCTATGGCTACACCTTC
TRBJ2-7 | TRBD2 | . | TRBV14 | CASSRETSGLTYEQYF | TGTGCCAGCAGCCGGGAGACTAGCGGACTGACCTACGAGCAGTACTTC
TRBJ1-1 | . | . | TRBV2 | CASRFAGNTEAFF | TGTGCCAGCAGATTTGCCGGGAACACTGAAGCTTTCTTT
TRBJ1-1 | . | . | TRBV9 | CASSVESGREGTEAFF | TGTGCCAGCAGCGTAGAGTCGGGGAGGGAGGGCACTGAAGCTTTCTTT
TRBJ2-3 | TRBD2 | . | TRBV19 | CASSPSSGGDTQYF | TGTGCCAGTAGTCCGTCCAGCGGGGGAGATACGCAGTATTTT
TRBJ1-2 | . | . | TRBV7-2 | CASSLDYRDGYTF | TGTGCCAGCAGCTTAGACTACAGGGACGGCTACACCTTC
TRBJ2-7 | . | . | TRBV5-4 | CASSFSGFYEQYF | TGTGCCAGCAGCTTTTCGGGGTTCTACGAGCAGTACTTC
TRBJ1-4 | . | . | TRBV6-1 | CASSGDRANEKLFF | TGTGCCAGCAGCGGTGACAGAGCTAATGAAAAACTGTTTTTT
TRBJ1-2 | . | . | TRBV6-1 | CASSEATGYGYTF | TGTGCCAGCAGTGAAGCGACAGGCTATGGCTACACCTTC
TRBJ1-2 | . | . | TRBV7-2 | CASNESPQGVSYGYTF | TGTGCCAGCAACGAAAGCCCCCAGGGCGTTAGCTATGGCTACACCTTC
TRBJ1-5 | TRBD1 | . | TRBV27 | CASSRGQNQPQHF | TGTGCCAGCAGCCGGGGACAGAATCAGCCCCAGCATTTT
TRBJ1-2 | . | . | TRBV7-2 | CASSPLIRGGYTF | TGTGCCAGCAGCCCCCTGATAAGGGGTGGCTACACCTTC
TRBJ2-1 | . | . | TRBV6-6 | CASSVRDEQFF | TGTGCCAGCAGCGTCCGCGATGAGCAGTTCTTC
TRBJ1-2 | . | . | TRBV7-6 | CASSLGQFDYGYTF | TGTGCCAGCAGCTTAGGACAATTCGACTATGGCTACACCTTC
TRBJ1-1 | . | . | TRBV29-1 | CSADSLMNTEAFF | TGCAGCGCGGACAGCCTGATGAACACTGAAGCTTTCTTT
TRBJ2-3 | . | . | TRBV5-1 | CASSGGTSTDTQYF | TGCGCCAGCAGCGGGGGCACTAGCACAGATACGCAGTATTTT